This entry is about one TCR beta chain. The data derive from a study of blood T cell repertoires in COVID-19. Study-level background: The analysed material was cDNA or gDNA that came from T cells, B-cell-depleted T cells, or PBMCs.

Germline CDR1 GTSNPN, CDR2 SVGIG (reference sequence). There are 15 residues in the CDR3. Trimming removed 5 bases from V and 2 bases from J, with 13 bases in between. The data were produced by immunoSEQ multiplex PCR, yet TCRdb's version contains in-frame clones alone and is incomplete. This repertoire shows 130,000 to 150,000 clones, 87% found once; its top ten account for around 11%. This chain joins TRBV30 and TRBJ1-6; D uncertain. Sequenced material: PBMCs or T cells enriched from blood (not recorded which). The clonotype originates from a man aged 55 to 70 who had recovered from COVID-19. CDR3 loop: CAWLGRTAYNSPLHF. CDR3 nucleotides: TGTGCCTGGTTAGGCAGGACTGCCTATAATTCACCCCTCCACTTT. Filled out from reference TRBV30 and TRBJ1-6, the complete variable domain reads SQTIHQWPATLVQPVGSPLSLECTVEGTSNPNLYWYRQAAGRGLQLLFYSVGIGQISSEVPQNLSASRPQDRQFILSSKKLLLSDSGFYLCAWLGRTAYNSPLHFGNGTRLTVT.